Listed below are T cell receptor beta chains from one sample, sequenced in a study of blood T cell repertoires in COVID-19. Sequenced by immunoSEQ multiplex PCR; TCRdb stores in-frame clones only, minus some. The data show 55,000 to 80,000 clones, just under 85% seen once. The sample consisted of peripheral blood. The receptors derive from a man between 65 and 79 years old with acute or convalescent COVID-19. Both conserved end residues are part of each CDR3. A D gene is named only where the DNA matches it firmly. Clone size is shown for a subset of rows, as once, few, many or a class of expanded clone.

TRBJ1-1 | . | TRBV12-3/TRBV12-4 | . | TGTGCCAGCACCGAAAGGGGGAACACTGAAGCTTTCTTT | CASTERGNTEAFF
TRBJ2-7 | . | TRBV12-3/TRBV12-4 | . | TGTGCCAGCAGTTTAGGTCAGACCTACGAGCAGTACTTC | CASSLGQTYEQYF
TRBJ2-3 | . | TRBV9 | TRBD2 | TGTGCCAGCAGTCATCGACTAGCGGAAAGCACAGATACGCAGTATTTT | CASSHRLAESTDTQYF
TRBJ2-1 | . | TRBV2 | . | TGTGCCAGCAGACCAGGGTTATCCCACAATGAGCAGTTCTTC | CASRPGLSHNEQFF
TRBJ2-2 | . | TRBV24-1 | TRBD1 | TGTGCCACCAGTGAAACACAGGGGGCGAACACCGGGGAGCTGTTTTTT | CATSETQGANTGELFF
TRBJ2-7 | . | TRBV2 | TRBD2 | TGTGCCAGCAGTCATAGCGGGAGGGCCCACGAGCAGTACTTC | CASSHSGRAHEQYF
TRBJ2-2 | . | TRBV7-8 | . | TGTGCCAGCAGCCTGTCGACAGGCGTCGCCGGGGAGCTGTTTTTT | CASSLSTGVAGELFF
TRBJ2-7 | . | TRBV27 | TRBD2 | TGTGCCAGCAGAAGGACTAGCGTAACCTACGAGCAGTACTTC | CASRRTSVTYEQYF
TRBJ2-3 | . | TRBV6-5 | TRBD1 | TGTGCCACACGTACAGGGGACCACAGCACAGATACGCAGTATTTT | CATRTGDHSTDTQYF
TRBJ2-5 | . | TRBV4-2 | . | TGTGCCAGCAGCCAAAACACCCAAGAGACCCAGTACTTC | CASSQNTQETQYF
TRBJ1-2 | . | TRBV7-9 | . | TGTGCCAGCAGTCCCGGTGTGAGTGCCTATGGCTACACCTTC | CASSPGVSAYGYTF
TRBJ2-2 | . | TRBV19 | . | TGTGCCAGTAATAAAGACATAGGAGCTCTCAGAGCCGGGGAGCTGTTTTTT | CASNKDIGALRAGELFF
TRBJ2-7 | . | TRBV28 | TRBD1 | TGCGAAACTCGGGACAGGAAAACCTACGAGCAGTACTTC | CETRDRKTYEQYF
TRBJ2-1 | . | TRBV7-3 | . | TGTGCCAGCAGCTTCTTCAAGAGCTCCTACAATGAGCAGTTCTTC | CASSFFKSSYNEQFF
TRBJ2-1 | . | TRBV14 | . | TGTGCCAGCAGCCAAGAATCTAGTTTGAACTCTCAGCAGTTCTTC | CASSQESSLNSQQFF
TRBJ1-5 | . | TRBV23-1 | . | TGCGCCAGCAGTCACCCCCGGAGACAGCAATTACCTTATACTAATAGCAATCAGCCCCAGCATTTT | CASSHPRRQQLPYTNSNQPQHF
TRBJ1-5 | . | TRBV19 | . | TGTGCCAGTAGTACCGACGGGTACAATCAGCCCCAGCATTTT | CASSTDGYNQPQHF
TRBJ2-1 | . | TRBV15 | TRBD2 | TGTGCCACCAGCCGGACTAGCGGGCGCTACAATGAGCAGTTCTTC | CATSRTSGRYNEQFF
TRBJ2-2 | . | TRBV24-1 | TRBD1 | TGTGCCACCAGTGGACCGGGACAGGGGAACACCGGGGAGCTGTTTTTT | CATSGPGQGNTGELFF
TRBJ1-2 | . | TRBV6-1 | TRBD1 | TGTGCCAGCAGTGAGCGGACAGGGGCGGGATTTGGCTACACCTTC | CASSERTGAGFGYTF
TRBJ2-2 | . | TRBV18 | TRBD2 | TGTGCCAGCTCACCGACTAGCGTGAACACCGGGGAGCTGTTTTTT | CASSPTSVNTGELFF
TRBJ2-3 | . | TRBV5-1 | . | TGCGCCAGCAGCTCCAGGGGGTCTACAGGAGGGAACACAGATACGCAGTATTTT | CASSSRGSTGGNTDTQYF
TRBJ2-1 | . | TRBV6-5 | . | TGTGCCAGCGGGGCCGCAGGTGGCGATGAGCAGTTCTTC | CASGAAGGDEQFF
TRBJ2-1 | . | TRBV12-3/TRBV12-4 | . | TGTGCCAGCAGGCGCACCCCGAATGAGCAGTTCTTC | CASRRTPNEQFF
TRBJ1-2 | . | TRBV14 | . | TGTGCCACAGAACCTTATGGCTACACCTTC | CATEPYGYTF
TRBJ2-1 | . | TRBV5-4 | TRBD1 | TGTGCCAGCAGCCCCGGACAGGGGCGCAATGAGCAGTTCTTC | CASSPGQGRNEQFF
TRBJ1-4 | once | TRBV6-5 | . | TGTGCCACCGACCCGGGTCCCGGTAATGAAAAACTGTTTTTT | CATDPGPGNEKLFF
TRBJ2-7 | . | TRBV4-2 | . | TGTGCCAGCAGCCCAGGGGGGTATGAGCAGTACTTC | CASSPGGYEQYF
TRBJ2-1 | . | TRBV7-8 | TRBD1 | TGTGCCAGCAGCATATACGTGGGGACAGGGGGTTACAATGAGCAGTTCTTC | CASSIYVGTGGYNEQFF
TRBJ1-2 | . | TRBV5-1 | . | TGCGCCAGCAGCTTGGACAGGGTAGAGGGCTACACCTTC | CASSLDRVEGYTF
TRBJ1-1 | . | TRBV9 | . | TGTGCCAGCAGCAAAGACGGGGGAACTATGAACACTGAAGCTTTCTTT | CASSKDGGTMNTEAFF
TRBJ1-3 | . | TRBV30 | . | TGTGCCTGGGGGTTGGGGGGGGCTGGAAACACCATATATTTT | CAWGLGGAGNTIYF
TRBJ1-1 | . | TRBV19 | . | TGTGCCAGTAGAAATACCGGGTATAAAGTGAACACTGAAGCTTTCTTT | CASRNTGYKVNTEAFF
TRBJ2-1 | few | TRBV9 | TRBD2 | TGTGCCAGCAACACGGGGGCTAGCGGGAGTTTGCGTGAGCAGTTCTTC | CASNTGASGSLREQFF
TRBJ1-1 | . | TRBV19 | . | TGTGCCAGTAGGGTGGGGCAGGGGACTGAAGCTTTCTTT | CASRVGQGTEAFF
TRBJ2-7 | . | TRBV19 | TRBD1 | TGTGCCAGTAGTACACCCGACAGGGGGACCTACGAGCAGTACTTC | CASSTPDRGTYEQYF
TRBJ2-7 | . | TRBV7-6 | . | TGTGCCAGCAGCTTAGTCGGCAGGGACGAGCAGTACTTC | CASSLVGRDEQYF
TRBJ2-1 | once | TRBV15 | TRBD2 | TGTGCCACCAGCACCCTGGGACTAGCGAGAGACAATGAGCAGTTCTTC | CATSTLGLARDNEQFF
TRBJ1-1 | . | TRBV7-3 | . | TGTGCCAGCAGCTTAATAGGCAGGGGCCCTCTGACTGAAGCTTTCTTT | CASSLIGRGPLTEAFF
TRBJ1-6 | . | TRBV5-6 | . | TGTGCCAGCAGCCCGTTGGACACGTCCTATAATTCACCCCTCCACTTT | CASSPLDTSYNSPLHF
TRBJ2-1 | . | TRBV2 | TRBD2 | TGTGCCAGCAGTGCGGCCAGCGGGAGGGCCGTTGGTGAGCAGTTCTTC | CASSAASGRAVGEQFF
TRBJ1-5 | few | TRBV18 | . | TGTGCCAGCTCACCAGCCGGGCAGCCCCAGCATTTT | CASSPAGQPQHF
TRBJ2-7 | once | TRBV21-1 | . | TGTGCCAGCAGCGCAATAACCGGGACAGGGATACACGAGCAGTACTTC | CASSAITGTGIHEQYF
TRBJ1-3 | few | TRBV19 | . | TGTGCCAGTAGTATAAAGGGGATCGTCTCTGGAAACACCATATATTTT | CASSIKGIVSGNTIYF
TRBJ1-1 | . | TRBV5-1 | . | TGCGCCAGCAGCTTGGATCGTACTGAAGCTTTCTTT | CASSLDRTEAFF
TRBJ1-1 | . | TRBV6-6 | . | TGTGCCAGCAGCACTAGCTCAGGGACCAGCAGAGCTTTCTTT | CASSTSSGTSRAFF
TRBJ1-3 | . | TRBV12-3/TRBV12-4 | . | TGTGCCAGCAGTTCCCCAGGGTATCACACCATATATTTT | CASSSPGYHTIYF
TRBJ2-3 | . | TRBV29-1 | . | TGCAGCGTTGAAACAGGGGAGGCCCCAGATACGCAGTATTTT | CSVETGEAPDTQYF
TRBJ1-5 | . | TRBV6-5 | TRBD1 | TGTGCCAGCAGTAAAACGGGACAGGGACGTCAGCCCCAGCATTTT | CASSKTGQGRQPQHF
TRBJ2-2 | . | TRBV6-1 | . | TGTGCCAGCAGTGAAAGCGGGCGGAACACCGGGGAGCTGTTTTTT | CASSESGRNTGELFF
TRBJ2-7 | once | TRBV2 | . | TGTGCCAGCAAACGACAGACCTACGAGCAGTACTTC | CASKRQTYEQYF
TRBJ2-3 | . | TRBV18 | . | TGTGCCAGCTCACCAAAGAGCGGAACAGATACGCAGTATTTT | CASSPKSGTDTQYF